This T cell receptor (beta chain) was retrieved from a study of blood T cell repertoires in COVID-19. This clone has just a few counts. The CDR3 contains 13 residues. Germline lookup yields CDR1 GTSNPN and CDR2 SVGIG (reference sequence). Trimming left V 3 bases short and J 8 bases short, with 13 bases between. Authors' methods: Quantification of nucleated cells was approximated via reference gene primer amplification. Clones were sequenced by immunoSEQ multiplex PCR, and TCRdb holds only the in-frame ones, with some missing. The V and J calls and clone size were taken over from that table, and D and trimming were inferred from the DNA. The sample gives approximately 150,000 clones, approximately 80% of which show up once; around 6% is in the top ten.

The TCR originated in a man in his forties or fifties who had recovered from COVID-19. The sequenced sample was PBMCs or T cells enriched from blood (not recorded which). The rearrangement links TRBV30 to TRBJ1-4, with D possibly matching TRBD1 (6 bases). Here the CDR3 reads CAWSGGPTEKLFF. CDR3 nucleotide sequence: TGTGCCTGGAGCGGGGGGCCAACGGAAAAACTGTTTTTT.